The 6 T cell receptor beta chains below all came from one sample that was sequenced in a study of T-cell reconstitution after alpha-beta-depleted transplantation in children. Unique molecular identifiers tagged the TCRbeta library. TCRdb analysed the PCR reads with MiXCR anew, one entry per CDR3 protein. The sample holds 450,000 to 550,000 distinct CDR3 sequences, approximately 10% seen once. Sequencing used PBMCs, mostly from graft donor cells, obtained 180 days after TCRalphabeta/CD19-depleted stem cell transplant. These receptors were taken from a female patient between 2 and 15 years old who had a stem cell transplant for aplastic anemia, so the T cells may come from the graft donor.

In its sample, this clonotype was seen a few times. The chain couples TRBV20-1 to TRBJ2-1; TRBD1 might be the D (6 bases). Trimming removed 1 base from V and 6 bases from J, with 13 bases in between. Germline CDR1 reads DFQATT; CDR2 reads SNEGSKA (reference sequence). CDR3 size: 14 residues. The CDR3 loop is CSARALQGINEQFF. The CDR3 DNA reads as TGCAGTGCTAGAGCTCTCCAGGGGATCAATGAGCAGTTCTTC.

The chain links TRBV20-1 to TRBJ2-7; 9 positions match TRBD2. The CDR3 spans 14 residues. Germline CDR1 DFQATT, CDR2 SNEGSKA (reference sequence). V trimming: 1 base; J trimming: 9 bases; junction bases outside the gene matches: 10. As DNA, the CDR3 is TGCAGTGCTAGAGTTGGCCTAGCGGGAATGGGGCAGTACTTC. This translates into CSARVGLAGMGQYF.

This clonotype has at least ten counts. The chain carries TRBV12-3 or TRBV12-4 and TRBJ2-1; possibly TRBD2 for D (6 bases). V was shortened by 6 bases and J by 1 base, with 10 bases between the two germline ends. The CDR3 has 14 amino acids. The CDR3 region is CASSFGGSYNEQFF. The CDR3 nucleotides are TGTGCCAGCAGCTTCGGGGGATCCTACAATGAGCAGTTCTTC.

The V call is TRBV15, the J call TRBJ1-6; D gene uncertain. The germline V gene has CDR1 LNHNV and CDR2 YYDKDF (reference sequence). Trimming took 1 base from V and 7 from J, leaving 11 bases between them. The length of the CDR3 is 15 residues. The CDR3 loop reads CATSRAPETNSPLHF. For the CDR3, the DNA is TGTGCCACCAGCAGAGCCCCCGAAACAAATTCACCCCTCCACTTT.

This chain connects TRBV20-1 to TRBJ1-1; 9 bases are a match to TRBD1. Germline loops: CDR1 DFQATT, CDR2 SNEGSKA (reference sequence). The CDR3 is 14 amino acids. V lost 5 bases and J lost 2; bases outside the gene matches: 6. This chain's CDR3 is CSAVRDRVNTEAFF. The CDR3 DNA reads as TGCAGTGCTGTCCGGGACAGGGTAAACACTGAAGCTTTCTTT.

This clonotype was observed a few times. This rearrangement joins TRBV6-5 to TRBJ2-3; D unclear. Trimming removed 4 bases at V and 0 bases at J, with 14 bases between. Per the germline V gene, CDR1 is MNHEY and CDR2 is SVGAGI. This CDR3 spans 16 amino acids. CDR3 sequence: CASSFLRWGSTDTQYF. The DNA of the CDR3 is TGTGCCAGCAGTTTTCTCCGTTGGGGTAGCACAGATACGCAGTATTTT.